This entry concerns a single TCR beta chain. The data belong to a study of blood T cell repertoires in COVID-19. Study in general: Nucleic acid was either cDNA or gDNA, and it came from T cells, B-cell-depleted T cells, or PBMCs.

Adults between about 18 and 89 years of age took part from about 24 US areas. Cohort allocation depended upon clinical history that participants reported. Sequencing was performed with immunoSEQ multiplex PCR; in TCRdb, only in-frame clones are kept and a portion is missing. The sample has a few hundred thousand clones, approximately 81% seen once. The receptor's source is a man aged 35-49 years who had recovered from COVID-19. Sequencing input: PBMCs or T cells enriched from blood (not recorded which).

CDR3: CASVRGQGHTEAFF. CDR3 nucleotides: TGTGCTAGTGTTCGAGGACAGGGGCACACTGAAGCTTTCTTT. This chain links TRBV12-5 with TRBJ1-1; 9 nucleotides agree with TRBD1. The CDR3 runs to 14 residues. Germline V gene lookup returns CDR1 LGHNT and CDR2 FRNRAP. After removal of 7 bases from V and 3 bases from J, the junction contained 6 bases not matched to a gene.